Listed below are T cell receptor beta chains from one sample, sequenced in a study of blood T cell repertoires in COVID-19. The assay was immunoSEQ multiplex PCR, and TCRdb's table has in-frame clones only and misses some. The sample lists 250,000 to 300,000 clones, almost 90% seen once, with around 11% in the top ten. The specimen sequenced was peripheral blood. These TCRs come from a woman aged 30 to 39 with COVID-19, enrolled during active disease. CDR3s include the opening cysteine and the closing phenylalanine or tryptophan.

CDR3	V	J
CASNLAGIQETQYF	TRBV3-1/TRBV3-2	TRBJ2-5
CASSRRLAGVRTGELFF	TRBV10-1	TRBJ2-2
CSVESFPGLRSSYNEQFF	TRBV29-1	TRBJ2-1
CASSESTSTGEQYF	TRBV10-2	TRBJ2-7
CSASPGQGIPPQHF	TRBV20-1	TRBJ1-5
CASSLGTGGNQPQHF	TRBV27	TRBJ1-5
CSAILNEKLFF	TRBV20-1	TRBJ1-4
CASTPMGGVGEKLFF	TRBV28	TRBJ1-4
CAISVVAGETYEQYF	TRBV10-3	TRBJ2-7
CASSHTRGVGLAGGPGETQYF	TRBV4-1	TRBJ2-5
CASSLTGGWDEQYF	TRBV28	TRBJ2-7
CASSSLLSAGGETQYF	TRBV5-1	TRBJ2-5
CASSQGLQGASPLHF	TRBV4-1	TRBJ1-6
CASSPRQDGAYEQYF	TRBV11-2	TRBJ2-7
CASSLGLAGSKNIQYF	TRBV5-4	TRBJ2-4
CATGTEPQDTQYF	TRBV24-1	TRBJ2-3
CASRGTGKNGEQYF	TRBV6-5	TRBJ2-7
CASSLTGEETYEQYF	TRBV6-5	TRBJ2-7
CASSLIGGEAFF	TRBV27	TRBJ1-1
CASSSQTGDNEQYF	TRBV27	TRBJ2-7
CASSPGLTNTGELFF	TRBV7-6	TRBJ2-2
CASSTQEKLFF	TRBV25-1	TRBJ1-4
CASSPTGDGQPQHF	TRBV7-9	TRBJ1-5
CASKRSGLAGGAYEQYF	TRBV27	TRBJ2-7
CATSMDRRRETQYF	TRBV15	TRBJ2-5
CASRRARGFQPQHF	TRBV6-4	TRBJ1-5
CASSTSQTGGKETQYF	TRBV10-1	TRBJ2-5
CASSAGHVNTEAFF	TRBV9	TRBJ1-1
CASSVATFSYEQYF	TRBV9	TRBJ2-7
CATSSDRQGRTDTQYF	TRBV24-1	TRBJ2-3
CASSLRALNTEAFF	TRBV28	TRBJ1-1
CAWPQTGRNQPQHF	TRBV30	TRBJ1-5
CAWSFRDTGELFF	TRBV30	TRBJ2-2
CASSQESPSLGRAYEQYF	TRBV4-1	TRBJ2-7
CASSQGRSQETQYF	TRBV3-1/TRBV3-2	TRBJ2-5
CASSYSTSGSSNEQFF	TRBV6-5	TRBJ2-1
CASSQGRGNEKLFF	TRBV4-3	TRBJ1-4
CASSRTSWAPNTEAFF	TRBV11-2	TRBJ1-1
CASSQDRGARWEQYF	TRBV3-1/TRBV3-2	TRBJ2-7